The source of this T cell receptor beta chain is a study of T-cell memory formation after mild COVID-19. Study-wide findings and caveats: Clones contracting over day 15 to 85 were CD4/CD8 balanced, with later expanders leaning CD4+. What remained unconfirmed was the SARS-CoV-2 specificity of second-wave clones peaking on day 37.

This clonotype appeared a few times. Its antigen is currently unknown. MiXCR, applied by TCRdb to the 5' RACE reads, yields one record per CDR3 protein. This table holds roughly 170,000 distinct CDR3 sequences, under 20% found once. V was pared by 6 bases and J by 5 bases, with 9 bases of the junction left unmatched. The CDR3 sequence is 13 residues long. Germline loops: CDR1 DFQATT, CDR2 SNEGSKA (reference sequence). The sequenced material came from PBMCs or a T cell subset sorted from them (not recorded which). This sequence was found in a man between 18 and 35 years old who had mild COVID-19 (a few samples of this study predate the infection). Cell type and time point are not known. J is TRBJ1-1 and V is TRBV20-1, with 7 bases fitting TRBD1. CDR3: CSARQGGGTEAFF. The CDR3 DNA follows: TGCAGTGCGAGACAGGGAGGAGGGACTGAAGCTTTCTTT.